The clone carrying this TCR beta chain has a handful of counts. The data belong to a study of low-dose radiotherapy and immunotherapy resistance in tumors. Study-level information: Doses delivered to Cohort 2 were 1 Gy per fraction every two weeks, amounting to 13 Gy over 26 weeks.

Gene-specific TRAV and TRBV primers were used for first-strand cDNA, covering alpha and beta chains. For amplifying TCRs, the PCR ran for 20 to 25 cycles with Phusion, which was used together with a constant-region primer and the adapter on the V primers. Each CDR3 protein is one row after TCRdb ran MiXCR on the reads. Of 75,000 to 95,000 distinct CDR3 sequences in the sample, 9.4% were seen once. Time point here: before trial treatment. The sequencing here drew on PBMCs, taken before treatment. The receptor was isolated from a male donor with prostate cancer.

Here the CDR3 reads CASSLAGSSGQFF. CDR3 bases: TGTGCCAGCAGCTTAGCGGGGTCGAGCGGGCAGTTCTTC. The chain carries TRBV7-8 and TRBJ2-1, with D tentatively TRBD2 (5 bases). There are 13 residues in the CDR3. Germline lookup yields CDR1 SGHVS and CDR2 FQNEAQ. V was cut by 0 bases and J by 12 bases, with 12 bases left in between.